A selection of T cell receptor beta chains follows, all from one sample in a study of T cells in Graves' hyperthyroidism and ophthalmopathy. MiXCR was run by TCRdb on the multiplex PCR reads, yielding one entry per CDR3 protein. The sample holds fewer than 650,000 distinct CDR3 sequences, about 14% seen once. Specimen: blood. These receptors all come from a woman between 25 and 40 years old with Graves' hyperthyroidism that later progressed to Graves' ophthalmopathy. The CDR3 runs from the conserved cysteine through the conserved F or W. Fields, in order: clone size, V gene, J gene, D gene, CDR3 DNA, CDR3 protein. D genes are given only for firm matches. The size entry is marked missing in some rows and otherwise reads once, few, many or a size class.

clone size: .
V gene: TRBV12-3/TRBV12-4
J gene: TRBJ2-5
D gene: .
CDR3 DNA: TGTGCCAGCAGCCTAGCCCGGGGTTCAGAGACCCAGTACTTC
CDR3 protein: CASSLARGSETQYF

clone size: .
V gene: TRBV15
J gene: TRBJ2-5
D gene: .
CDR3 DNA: TGTGCCACCAGCAGAGAGGGTAGGCAAGAGACCCAGTACTTC
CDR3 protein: CATSREGRQETQYF

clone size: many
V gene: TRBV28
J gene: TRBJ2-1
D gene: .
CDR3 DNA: TGTGCCAGCAGCAAAAGGGGGGTTGGGGGACCCTCCAATGAGCAGTTCTTC
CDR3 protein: CASSKRGVGGPSNEQFF

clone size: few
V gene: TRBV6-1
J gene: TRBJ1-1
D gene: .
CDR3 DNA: TGTGCCAGCAGTCAGAGGACGGGGAGCATGAACACTGAAGCTTTCTTT
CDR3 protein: CASSQRTGSMNTEAFF

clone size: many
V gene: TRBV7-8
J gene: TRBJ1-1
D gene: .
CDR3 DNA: TGTGCCAGCAGCTTCCTTTTCCGGGCTCCTGAAGCTTTCTTT
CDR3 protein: CASSFLFRAPEAFF

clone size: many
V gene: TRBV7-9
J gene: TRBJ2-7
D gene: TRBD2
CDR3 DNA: TGTGCCAGCAGTCGTAGCGGGAGGGAGCCCTACGAGCAGTACTTC
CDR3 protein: CASSRSGREPYEQYF

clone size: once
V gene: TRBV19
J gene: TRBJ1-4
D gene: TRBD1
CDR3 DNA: TGTGCCAGTAGTATGCCACGGACAGGGTCCGGGGGTGAAAAACTGTTTTTT
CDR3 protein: CASSMPRTGSGGEKLFF

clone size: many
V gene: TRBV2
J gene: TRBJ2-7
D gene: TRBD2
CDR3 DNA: TGTGCCAGCACTCAAGCCCCTAGCGGGAGTTACGAGCAGTACTTC
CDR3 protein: CASTQAPSGSYEQYF

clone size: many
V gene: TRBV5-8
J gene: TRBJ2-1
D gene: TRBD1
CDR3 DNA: TGTGCCAGCGGGGGGGACAGGGGCGAGATCTACAATGAGCAGTTCTTC
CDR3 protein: CASGGDRGEIYNEQFF

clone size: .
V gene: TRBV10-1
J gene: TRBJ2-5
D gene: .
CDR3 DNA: TGCGCCAGCAGTGAGACAGGGTATGGGGAGACCCAGTACTTC
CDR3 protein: CASSETGYGETQYF

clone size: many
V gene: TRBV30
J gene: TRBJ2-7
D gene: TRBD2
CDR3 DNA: TGTGCCTGGAGACTAGCGGGACTCACCTACGAGCAGTACTTC
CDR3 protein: CAWRLAGLTYEQYF

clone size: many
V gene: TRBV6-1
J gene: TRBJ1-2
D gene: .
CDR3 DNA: TGTGCCAGCAGTTCTCTAAGTGGACAGCCCTATGGCTACACCTTC
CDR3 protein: CASSSLSGQPYGYTF